This T cell receptor beta chain is drawn from a study of cytomegalovirus exposure and HLA in healthy donors. The germline V gene encodes CDR1 SGHRS and CDR2 YFSETQ. The V end lost 3 bases, the J end lost 1 base, and 13 bases lay between the germline ends. The length of the CDR3 is 15 residues. Healthy donors of bone marrow made up the group. Study-level results: An analysis done earlier found most TCR beta V segments productive about 87% or about 30% of the time. Analyses of presence and absence presupposed an approximately uniform sequencing depth across donors.

PCR used 60 Vbeta primers and 13 Jbeta primers. Libraries were prepared by immunoSEQ multiplex PCR; TCRdb keeps only in-frame clonotypes and omits some of them. The sample consists of 100,000 to 150,000 clones, roughly 79% of them appearing once. In regard to this clone: What it recognizes is unknown.

Material for sequencing was PBMCs. The chain has TRBV5-1 and TRBJ1-1; the D is unclear. The TCR originated in a young man in good health and CMV-seronegative. CDR3 residues: CASSYKTGGNTEAFF. The CDR3 nucleotides are TGCGCCAGCAGCTATAAGACGGGAGGGAACACTGAAGCTTTCTTT. The entire variable domain, with the rest obtained from reference TRBV5-1 and TRBJ1-1, is as follows: KAGVTQTPRYLIKTRGQQVTLSCSPISGHRSVSWYQQTPGQGLQFLFEYFSETQRNKGNFPGRFSGRQFSNSRSEMNVSTLELGDSALYLCASSYKTGGNTEAFFGQGTRLTVV.